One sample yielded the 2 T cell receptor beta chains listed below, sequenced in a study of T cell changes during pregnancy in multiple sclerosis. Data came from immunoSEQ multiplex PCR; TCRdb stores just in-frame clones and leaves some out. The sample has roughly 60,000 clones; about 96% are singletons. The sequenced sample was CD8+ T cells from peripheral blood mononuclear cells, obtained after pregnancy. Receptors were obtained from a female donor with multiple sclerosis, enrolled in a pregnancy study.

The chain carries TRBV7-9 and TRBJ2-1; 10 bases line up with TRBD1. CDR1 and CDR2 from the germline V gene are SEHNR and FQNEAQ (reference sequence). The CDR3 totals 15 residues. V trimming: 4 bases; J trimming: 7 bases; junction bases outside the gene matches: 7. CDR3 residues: CASSSPTGGLNEQFF. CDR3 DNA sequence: TGTGCCAGCAGCTCCCCGACAGGGGGCTTGAATGAGCAGTTCTTC.

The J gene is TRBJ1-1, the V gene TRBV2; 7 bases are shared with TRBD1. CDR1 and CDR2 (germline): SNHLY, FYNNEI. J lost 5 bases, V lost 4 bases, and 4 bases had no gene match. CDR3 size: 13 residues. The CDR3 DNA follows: TGTGCCAGCAGTGCGACAGGGTTGACTGAAGCTTTCTTT. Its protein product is CASSATGLTEAFF.